This TCR beta chain was retrieved from a study of Ad26.COV2.S vaccination and SARS-CoV-2 variants. Study-level findings and limits: Reported findings describe substantial breadth in spike-specific CD8+ and CD4+ T cell responses following vaccination.

The V gene's germline CDR1 is SGHDT and CDR2 YYEEEE. The trim removed 4 bases at V and 0 bases at J, leaving 4 bases unmatched. The CDR3 covers 16 residues. The assay was immunoSEQ multiplex PCR, and TCRdb's table has in-frame clones only and misses some. The sample includes some 250,000 clones, 88% of them seen just once. As for this clone: The antigen is undetermined.

Described treatment: around 19 received Ad26.COV2.S at low or high dose, single or two shots; about 5 received placebo; per-sample allocation not given. Collection of the samples took place on day 63 after the first injection of vaccine or placebo. Built on an Ad26 vector, the vaccine expressed Wuhan-strain SARS-CoV-2 spike. The source is a person aged 18 to 65 who received the Ad26.COV2.S COVID-19 vaccine or a placebo. Sequencing was performed on peripheral blood, taken in a trial of Ad26.COV2.S vaccine versus placebo. J is TRBJ1-1 and V is TRBV5-6, with 12 bases lining up with TRBD1. DNA for the CDR3: TGTGCCAGCAGCCTGGGGACAGGGGGCTTGAACACTGAAGCTTTCTTT. Protein sequence: CASSLGTGGLNTEAFF.